What follows is one T cell receptor (beta chain) and its context. CDR3 length equals 17 residues. Looked up from germline, CDR1 is KGHDR and CDR2 is SFDVKD. V was clipped by 7 bases and J by 1 base; unmatched bases: 12. In the original analysis: Estimation of nucleated cell counts was performed using reference gene primer amplification. The table came from immunoSEQ multiplex PCR; TCRdb's copy has only in-frame clones and leaves some out. Clone size and the V and J calls come from that table; the DNA yielded D and trimming. The top ten hold approximately 10% of the sample, which has about 350,000 clones, about nine tenths seen once. Enrolment of Seattle patients took place during active infection, and they were followed longitudinally. The record originates from a study of blood T cell repertoires in COVID-19. Whole-study context: Samples of COVID-19 (acute and convalescent) were obtained from the United States, Italy and Spain. Sample material is recorded as cDNA or gDNA derived from T cells, B-cell-depleted T cells, or PBMCs.

This receptor was taken from a man between 25 and 39 years old with COVID-19, enrolled during active disease. Sequenced sample: peripheral blood. J is TRBJ1-2 and V is TRBV24-1, with 9 bases matching TRBD1. The CDR3 bases are TGTGCCACCAGCCCCACAATGCCGGGACAGGGTAACTATGGCTACACCTTC. Its translation: CATSPTMPGQGNYGYTF.